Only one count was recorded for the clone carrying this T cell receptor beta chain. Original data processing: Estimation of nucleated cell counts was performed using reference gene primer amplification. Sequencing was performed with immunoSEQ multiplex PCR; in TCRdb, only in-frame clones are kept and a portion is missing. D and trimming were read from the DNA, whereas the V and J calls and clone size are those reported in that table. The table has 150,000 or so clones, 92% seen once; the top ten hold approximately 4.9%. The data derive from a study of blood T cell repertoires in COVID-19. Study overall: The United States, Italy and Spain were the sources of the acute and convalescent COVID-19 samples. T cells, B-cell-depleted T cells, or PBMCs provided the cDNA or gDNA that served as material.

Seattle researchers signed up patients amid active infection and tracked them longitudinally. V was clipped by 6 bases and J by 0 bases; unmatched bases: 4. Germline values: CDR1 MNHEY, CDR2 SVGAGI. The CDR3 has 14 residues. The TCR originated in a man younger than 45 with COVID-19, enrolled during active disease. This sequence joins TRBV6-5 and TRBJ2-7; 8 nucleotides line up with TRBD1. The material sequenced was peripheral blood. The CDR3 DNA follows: TGTGCCAGCAGATACGGACAGGGCTCCTACGAGCAGTACTTC. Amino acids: CASRYGQGSYEQYF.